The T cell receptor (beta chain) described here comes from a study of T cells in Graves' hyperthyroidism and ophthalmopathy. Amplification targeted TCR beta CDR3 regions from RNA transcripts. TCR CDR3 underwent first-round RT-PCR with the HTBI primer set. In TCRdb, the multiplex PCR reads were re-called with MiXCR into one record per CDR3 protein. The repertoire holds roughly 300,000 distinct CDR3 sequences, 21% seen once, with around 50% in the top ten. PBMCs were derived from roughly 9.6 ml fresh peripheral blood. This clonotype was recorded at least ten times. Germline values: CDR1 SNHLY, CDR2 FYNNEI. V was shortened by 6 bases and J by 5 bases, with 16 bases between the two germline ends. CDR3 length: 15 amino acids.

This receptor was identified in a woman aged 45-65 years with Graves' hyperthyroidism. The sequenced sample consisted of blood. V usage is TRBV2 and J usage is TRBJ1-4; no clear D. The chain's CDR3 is CASRSFAGKNEKLFF. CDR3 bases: TGTGCCAGCAGGTCCTTTGCGGGCAAGAATGAAAAACTGTTTTTT.